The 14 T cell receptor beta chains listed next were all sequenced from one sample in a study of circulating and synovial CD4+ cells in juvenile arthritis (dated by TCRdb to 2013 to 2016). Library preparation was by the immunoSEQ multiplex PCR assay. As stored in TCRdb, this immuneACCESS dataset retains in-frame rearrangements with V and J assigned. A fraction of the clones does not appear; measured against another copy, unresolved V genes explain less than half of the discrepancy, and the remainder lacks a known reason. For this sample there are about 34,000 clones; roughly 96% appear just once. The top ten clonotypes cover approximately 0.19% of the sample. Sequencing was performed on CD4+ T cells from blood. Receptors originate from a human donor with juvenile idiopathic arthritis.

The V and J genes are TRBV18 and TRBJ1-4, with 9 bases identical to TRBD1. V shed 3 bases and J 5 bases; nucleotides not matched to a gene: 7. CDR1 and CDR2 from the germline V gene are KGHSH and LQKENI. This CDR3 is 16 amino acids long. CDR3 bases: TGTGCCAGCTCACCGCGCCCGGGACAGGGAAATGAAAAACTGTTTTTT. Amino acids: CASSPRPGQGNEKLFF. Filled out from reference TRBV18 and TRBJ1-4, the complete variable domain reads NAGVMQNPRHLVRRRGQEARLRCSPMKGHSHVYWYRQLPEEGLKFMVYLQKENIIDESGMPKERFSAEFPKEGPSILRIQQVVRGDSAAYFCASSPRPGQGNEKLFFGSGTQLSVL.

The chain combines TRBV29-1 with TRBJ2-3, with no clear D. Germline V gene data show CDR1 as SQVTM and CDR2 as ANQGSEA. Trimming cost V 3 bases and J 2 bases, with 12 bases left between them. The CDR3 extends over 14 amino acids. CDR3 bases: TGCAGCGTTGACTGGCCCCCCCACACAGATACGCAGTATTTT. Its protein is CSVDWPPHTDTQYF.

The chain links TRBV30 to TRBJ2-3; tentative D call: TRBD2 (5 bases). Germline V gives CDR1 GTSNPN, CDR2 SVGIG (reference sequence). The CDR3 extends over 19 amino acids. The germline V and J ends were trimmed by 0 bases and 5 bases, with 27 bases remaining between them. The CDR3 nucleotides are TGTGCCTGGAGTGTACGTCGTACCCGTGATCGCGGGTTAAGAGATACGCAGTATTTT. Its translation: CAWSVRRTRDRGLRDTQYF.

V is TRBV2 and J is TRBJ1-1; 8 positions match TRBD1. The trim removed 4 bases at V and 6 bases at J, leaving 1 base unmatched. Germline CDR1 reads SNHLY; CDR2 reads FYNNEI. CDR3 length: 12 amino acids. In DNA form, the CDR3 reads TGTGCCAGCAGTGTACAGGGGGCTGAAGCTTTCTTT. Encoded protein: CASSVQGAEAFF. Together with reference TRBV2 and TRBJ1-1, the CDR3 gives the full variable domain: EPEVTQTPSHQVTQMGQEVILRCVPISNHLYFYWYRQILGQKVEFLVSFYNNEISEKSEIFDDQFSVERPDGSNFTLKIRSTKLEDSAMYFCASSVQGAEAFFGQGTRLTVV.

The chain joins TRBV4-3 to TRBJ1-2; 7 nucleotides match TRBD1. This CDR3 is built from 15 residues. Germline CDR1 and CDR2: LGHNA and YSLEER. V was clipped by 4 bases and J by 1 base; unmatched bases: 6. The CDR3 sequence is CASSRTGTDNYGYTF. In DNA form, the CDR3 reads TGCGCCAGCAGCCGCACCGGGACAGATAACTATGGCTACACCTTC.

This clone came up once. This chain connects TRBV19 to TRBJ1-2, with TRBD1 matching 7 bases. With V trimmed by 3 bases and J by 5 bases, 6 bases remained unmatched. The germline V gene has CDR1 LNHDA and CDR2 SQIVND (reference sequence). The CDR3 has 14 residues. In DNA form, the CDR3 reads TGTGCCAGTAGTATTCTTGGACAGGCGTATGGCTACACCTTC. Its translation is CASSILGQAYGYTF.

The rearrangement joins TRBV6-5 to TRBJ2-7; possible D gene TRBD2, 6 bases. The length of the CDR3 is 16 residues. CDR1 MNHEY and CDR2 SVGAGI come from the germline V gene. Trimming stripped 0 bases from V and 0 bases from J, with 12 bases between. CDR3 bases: TGTGCCAGCAGTTACTCGACGGGGAGGAGCTCCTACGAGCAGTACTTC. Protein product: CASSYSTGRSSYEQYF.

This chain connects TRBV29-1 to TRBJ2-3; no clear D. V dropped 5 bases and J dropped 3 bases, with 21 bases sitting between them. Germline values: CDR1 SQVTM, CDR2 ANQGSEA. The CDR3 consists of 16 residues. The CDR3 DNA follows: TGCAGCGTTACGCTTAAAGGAGCTAGGTTTACAGATACGCAGTATTTT. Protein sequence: CSVTLKGARFTDTQYF.

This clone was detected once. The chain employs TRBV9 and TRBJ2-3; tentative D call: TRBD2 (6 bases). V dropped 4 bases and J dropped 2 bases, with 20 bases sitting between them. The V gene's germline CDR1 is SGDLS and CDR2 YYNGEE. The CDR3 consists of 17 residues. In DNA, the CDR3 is TGTGCCAGCAGCCCCCGCCGGGGAGCGGACTACACAGATACGCAGTATTTT. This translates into CASSPRRGADYTDTQYF.

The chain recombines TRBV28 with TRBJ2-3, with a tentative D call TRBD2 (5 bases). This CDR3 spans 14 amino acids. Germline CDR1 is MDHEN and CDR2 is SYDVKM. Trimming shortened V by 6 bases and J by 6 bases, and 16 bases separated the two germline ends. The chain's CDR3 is CASRPVEVSDTQYF. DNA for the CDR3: TGTGCCAGCAGGCCGGTGGAGGTTTCCGATACGCAGTATTTT. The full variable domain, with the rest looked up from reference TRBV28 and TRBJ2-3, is DVKVTQSSRYLVKRTGEKVFLECVQDMDHENMFWYRQDPGLGLRLIYFSYDVKMKEKGDIPEGYSVSREKKERFSLILESASTNQTSMYLCASRPVEVSDTQYFGPGTRLTVL.

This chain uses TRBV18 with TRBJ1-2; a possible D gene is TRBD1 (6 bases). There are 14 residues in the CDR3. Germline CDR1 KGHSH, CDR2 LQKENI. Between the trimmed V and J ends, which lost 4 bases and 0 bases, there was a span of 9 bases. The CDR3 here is CASSQDSPNYGYTF. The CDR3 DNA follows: TGTGCCAGCTCACAGGACAGTCCTAACTATGGCTACACCTTC. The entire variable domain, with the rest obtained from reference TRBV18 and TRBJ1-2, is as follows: NAGVMQNPRHLVRRRGQEARLRCSPMKGHSHVYWYRQLPEEGLKFMVYLQKENIIDESGMPKERFSAEFPKEGPSILRIQQVVRGDSAAYFCASSQDSPNYGYTFGSGTRLTVV.

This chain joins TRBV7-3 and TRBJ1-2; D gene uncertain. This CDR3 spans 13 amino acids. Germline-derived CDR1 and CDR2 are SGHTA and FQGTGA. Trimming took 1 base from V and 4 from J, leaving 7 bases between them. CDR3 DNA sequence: TGTGCCAGCAGCTTAAAGGCAGGCTATGGCTACACCTTC. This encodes CASSLKAGYGYTF.

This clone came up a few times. In DNA form, the CDR3 reads TGTGCCAGCAGTGTCGGGGCTGGGGCCAACGTCCTGACTTTC. Protein sequence: CASSVGAGANVLTF. The chain employs TRBV2 and TRBJ2-6; tentatively, D is TRBD2 (5 bases). The CDR3 consists of 14 residues. In germline, CDR1 is SNHLY, CDR2 FYNNEI. V was shortened by 4 bases and J by 2 bases, with 6 bases between the two germline ends. The whole variable domain, filled in from reference TRBV2 and TRBJ2-6, reads EPEVTQTPSHQVTQMGQEVILRCVPISNHLYFYWYRQILGQKVEFLVSFYNNEISEKSEIFDDQFSVERPDGSNFTLKIRSTKLEDSAMYFCASSVGAGANVLTFGAGSRLTVL.

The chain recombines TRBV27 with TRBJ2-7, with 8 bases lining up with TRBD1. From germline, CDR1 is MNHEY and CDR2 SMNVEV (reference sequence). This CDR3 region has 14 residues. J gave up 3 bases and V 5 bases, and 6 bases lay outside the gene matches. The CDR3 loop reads CASSPPDRDYEQYF. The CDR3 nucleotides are TGTGCCAGCAGTCCACCGGACAGGGACTACGAGCAGTACTTC.